These 3 T cell receptor beta chains were sequenced from one sample in a study of blood T cell repertoires in COVID-19. The protocol was immunoSEQ multiplex PCR, while the TCRdb copy is restricted to in-frame clones and leaves out a portion. Among under 300,000 clones listed, more than 65% were seen once. Sequencing used PBMCs or T cells enriched from blood (not recorded which). Receptor source: a man between 45 and 60 years old who had recovered from COVID-19.

This clone was observed a single time. The V and J genes are TRBV18 and TRBJ2-5; 9 bases agree with TRBD1. The germline CDR1 and CDR2 sequences are KGHSH and LQKENI. This CDR3 comprises 15 residues. The ends lost 4 bases at V and 10 bases at J; junction bases unmatched: 13. In nucleotides, the CDR3 is TGTGCCAGCTCACAGGACAGGGGCCCCCAGAGGGGCCAGTACTTC. Its protein product is CASSQDRGPQRGQYF.

This chain joins TRBV20-1 and TRBJ1-2; D possibly corresponds to TRBD1 (6 bases). Trimming removed 5 bases from V and 8 bases from J, with 12 bases in between. This CDR3 has 11 residues. From germline, CDR1 is DFQATT and CDR2 SNEGSKA (reference sequence). The CDR3 coding sequence is TGCAGTGCTCCTCAGGGGAGCGGCTACACCTTC. This translates into CSAPQGSGYTF.

The genes are TRBV5-1 and TRBJ2-1, with 16 nucleotides matching TRBD2. CDR3 length equals 18 residues. The V gene end was trimmed by 4 bases and the J gene end by 9 bases; junction bases not matched to a gene: 13. Germline values: CDR1 SGHRS, CDR2 YFSETQ. This chain's CDR3 is CASSPGTSGGARIGEQFF. The DNA of the CDR3 is TGCGCCAGCAGCCCGGGGACTAGCGGGGGGGCGAGGATAGGTGAGCAGTTCTTC.